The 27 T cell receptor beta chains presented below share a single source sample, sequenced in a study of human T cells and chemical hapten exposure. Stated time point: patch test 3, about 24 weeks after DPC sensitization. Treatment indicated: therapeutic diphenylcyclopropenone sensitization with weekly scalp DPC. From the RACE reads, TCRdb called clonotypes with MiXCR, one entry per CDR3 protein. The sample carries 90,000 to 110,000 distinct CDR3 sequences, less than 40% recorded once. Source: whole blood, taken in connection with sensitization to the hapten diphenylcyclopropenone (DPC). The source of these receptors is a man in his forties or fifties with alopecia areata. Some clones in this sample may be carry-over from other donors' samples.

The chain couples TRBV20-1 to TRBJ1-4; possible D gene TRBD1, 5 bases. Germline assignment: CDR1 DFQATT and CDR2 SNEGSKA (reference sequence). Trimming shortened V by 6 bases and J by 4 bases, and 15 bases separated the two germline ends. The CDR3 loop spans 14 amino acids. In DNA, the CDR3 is TGCAGTGCCCTTAGGGGACCCGTTAATGAAAAACTGTTTTTT. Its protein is CSALRGPVNEKLFF.

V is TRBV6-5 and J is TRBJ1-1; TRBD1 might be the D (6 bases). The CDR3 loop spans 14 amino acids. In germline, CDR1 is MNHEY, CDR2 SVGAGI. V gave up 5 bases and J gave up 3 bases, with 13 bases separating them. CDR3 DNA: TGTGCCAGCAGTACACTCACAGGGTACACTGAAGCTTTCTTT. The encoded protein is CASSTLTGYTEAFF.

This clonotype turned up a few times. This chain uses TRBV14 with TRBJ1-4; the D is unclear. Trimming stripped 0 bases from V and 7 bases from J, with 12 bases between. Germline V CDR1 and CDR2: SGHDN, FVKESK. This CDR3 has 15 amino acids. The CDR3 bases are TGTGCCAGCAGCCAAGAGTTTGGTTCGGGTGAAAAACTGTTTTTT. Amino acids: CASSQEFGSGEKLFF.

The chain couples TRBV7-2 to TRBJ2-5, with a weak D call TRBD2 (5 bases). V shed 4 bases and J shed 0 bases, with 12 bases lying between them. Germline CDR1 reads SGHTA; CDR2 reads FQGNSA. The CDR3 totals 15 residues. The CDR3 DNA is TGTGCCAGCAGCTCAGCGGCCATGTACCAAGAGACCCAGTACTTC. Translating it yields CASSSAAMYQETQYF.

CDR3 loop: CASSSLVGYEQYF. The CDR3 DNA follows: TGCGCCAGCAGCTCGCTAGTTGGATACGAGCAGTACTTC. The gene calls are TRBV5-1 and TRBJ2-7; D not certain. This CDR3 spans 13 amino acids. The germline gives CDR1 SGHRS, CDR2 YFSETQ. V was cut by 3 bases and J by 4 bases, with 11 bases left in between.

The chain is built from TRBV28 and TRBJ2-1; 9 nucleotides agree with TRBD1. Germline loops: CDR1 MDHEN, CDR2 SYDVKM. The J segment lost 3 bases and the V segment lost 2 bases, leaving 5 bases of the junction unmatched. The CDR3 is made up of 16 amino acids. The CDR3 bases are TGTGCCAGCAGTTTAGCAGTGACAGGGGGCTACAATGAGCAGTTCTTC. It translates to CASSLAVTGGYNEQFF.

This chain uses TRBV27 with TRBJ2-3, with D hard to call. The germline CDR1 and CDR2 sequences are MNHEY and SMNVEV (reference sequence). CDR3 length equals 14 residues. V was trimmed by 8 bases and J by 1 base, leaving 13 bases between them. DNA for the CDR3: TGTGCCAGCCGGATCGTCGGTGGCACAGATACGCAGTATTTT. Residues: CASRIVGGTDTQYF.

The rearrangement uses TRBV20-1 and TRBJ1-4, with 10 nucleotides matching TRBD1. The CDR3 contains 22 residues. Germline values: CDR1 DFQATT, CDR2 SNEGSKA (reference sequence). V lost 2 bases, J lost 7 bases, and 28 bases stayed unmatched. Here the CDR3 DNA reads TGCAGTGCTAGAATTTCTAAGCCGGGACAGGGGCAACCGGACTGGGGGTTTGAAAAACTGTTTTTT. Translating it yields CSARISKPGQGQPDWGFEKLFF.

CDR3 DNA: TGTGCCAGCAGCTTAGGCGAAGAGGAGACCCAGTACTTC. Amino acids: CASSLGEEETQYF. The chain joins TRBV7-3 to TRBJ2-5, with no clear D. CDR1 SGHTA and CDR2 FQGTGA come from the germline V gene. V lost 2 bases, J lost 5 bases, and 9 bases lay in between. This CDR3 has 13 residues.

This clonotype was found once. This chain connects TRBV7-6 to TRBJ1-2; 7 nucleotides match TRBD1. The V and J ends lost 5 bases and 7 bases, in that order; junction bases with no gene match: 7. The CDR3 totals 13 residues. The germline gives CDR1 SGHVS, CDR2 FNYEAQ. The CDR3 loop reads CASSKRQGTGYTF. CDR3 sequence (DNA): TGTGCCAGCAGCAAACGACAGGGTACTGGCTACACCTTC. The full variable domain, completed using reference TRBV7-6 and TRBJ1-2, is GAGVSQSPRYKVTKRGQDVALRCDPISGHVSLYWYRQALGQGPEFLTYFNYEAQQDKSGLPNDRFSAERPEGSISTLTIQRTEQRDSAMYRCASSKRQGTGYTFGSGTRLTVV.

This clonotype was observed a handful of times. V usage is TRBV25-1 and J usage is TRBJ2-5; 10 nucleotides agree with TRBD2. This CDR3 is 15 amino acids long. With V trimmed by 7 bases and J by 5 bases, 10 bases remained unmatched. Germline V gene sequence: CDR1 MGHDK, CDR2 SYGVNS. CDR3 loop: CASTGGLARSETQYF. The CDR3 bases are TGTGCCAGCACCGGGGGACTAGCGAGAAGTGAGACCCAGTACTTC.

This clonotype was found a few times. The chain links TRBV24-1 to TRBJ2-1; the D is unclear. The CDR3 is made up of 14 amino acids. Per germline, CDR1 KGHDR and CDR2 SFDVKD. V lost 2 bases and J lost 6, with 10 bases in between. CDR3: CATSDWGTGNEQFF. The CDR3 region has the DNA TGTGCCACCAGTGATTGGGGAACGGGCAATGAGCAGTTCTTC.

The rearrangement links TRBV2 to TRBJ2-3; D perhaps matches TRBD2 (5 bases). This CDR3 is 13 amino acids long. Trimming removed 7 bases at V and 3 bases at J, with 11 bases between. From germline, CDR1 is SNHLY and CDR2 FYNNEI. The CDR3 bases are TGTGCCAGCATGGGTCTAGCTACAGATACGCAGTATTTT. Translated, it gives CASMGLATDTQYF.

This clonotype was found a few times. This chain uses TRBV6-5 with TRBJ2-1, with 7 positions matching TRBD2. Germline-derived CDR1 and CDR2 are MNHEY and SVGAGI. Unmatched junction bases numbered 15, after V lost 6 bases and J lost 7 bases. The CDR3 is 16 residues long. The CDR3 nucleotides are TGTGCCAGCAGCCGGAAAGGGCTAGCGGCTTTTAATGAGCAGTTCTTC. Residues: CASSRKGLAAFNEQFF.

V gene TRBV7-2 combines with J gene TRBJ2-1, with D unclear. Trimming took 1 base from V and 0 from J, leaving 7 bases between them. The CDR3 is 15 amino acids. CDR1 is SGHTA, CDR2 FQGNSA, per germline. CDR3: CASSLGPTSYNEQFF. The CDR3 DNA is TGTGCCAGCAGCTTAGGCCCCACCTCCTACAATGAGCAGTTCTTC.

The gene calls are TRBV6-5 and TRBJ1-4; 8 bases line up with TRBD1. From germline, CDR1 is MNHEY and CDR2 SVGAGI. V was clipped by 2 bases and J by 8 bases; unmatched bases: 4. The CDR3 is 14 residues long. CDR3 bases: TGTGCCAGCAGTTACGCCAGGGGGCACGAAAAACTGTTTTTT. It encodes CASSYARGHEKLFF.

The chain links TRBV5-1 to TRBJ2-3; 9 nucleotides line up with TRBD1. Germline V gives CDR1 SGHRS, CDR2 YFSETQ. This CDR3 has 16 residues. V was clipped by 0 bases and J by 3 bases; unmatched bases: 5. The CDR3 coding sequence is TGCGCCAGCAGCTTGGCACAGGGGGCACGGACAGATACGCAGTATTTT. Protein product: CASSLAQGARTDTQYF.

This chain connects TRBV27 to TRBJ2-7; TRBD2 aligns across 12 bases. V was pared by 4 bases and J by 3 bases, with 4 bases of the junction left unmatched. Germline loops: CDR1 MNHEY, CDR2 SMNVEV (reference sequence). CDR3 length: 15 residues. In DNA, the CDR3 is TGTGCCAGCAGTTCCCGGGGACTAGCGGGCTACGAGCAGTACTTC. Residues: CASSSRGLAGYEQYF.

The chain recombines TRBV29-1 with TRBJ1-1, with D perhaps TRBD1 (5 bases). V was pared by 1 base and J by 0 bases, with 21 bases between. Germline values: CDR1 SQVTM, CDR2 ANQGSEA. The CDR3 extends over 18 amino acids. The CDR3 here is CSVEGVFRGVGVNTEAFF. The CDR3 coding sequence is TGCAGCGTTGAAGGGGTGTTCCGGGGGGTCGGGGTGAACACTGAAGCTTTCTTT. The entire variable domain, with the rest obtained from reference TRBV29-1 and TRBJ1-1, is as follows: SAVISQKPSRDICQRGTSLTIQCQVDSQVTMMFWYRQQPGQSLTLIATANQGSEATYESGFVIDKFPISRPNLTFSTLTVSNMSPEDSSIYLCSVEGVFRGVGVNTEAFFGQGTRLTVV.

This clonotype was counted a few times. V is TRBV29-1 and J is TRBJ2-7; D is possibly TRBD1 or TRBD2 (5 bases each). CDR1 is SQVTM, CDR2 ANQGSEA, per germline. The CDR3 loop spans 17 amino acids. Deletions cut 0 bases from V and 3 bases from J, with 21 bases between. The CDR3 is CSVEEILHGTGIYEQYF. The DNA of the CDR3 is TGCAGCGTTGAAGAAATTCTTCACGGGACGGGAATCTACGAGCAGTACTTC.

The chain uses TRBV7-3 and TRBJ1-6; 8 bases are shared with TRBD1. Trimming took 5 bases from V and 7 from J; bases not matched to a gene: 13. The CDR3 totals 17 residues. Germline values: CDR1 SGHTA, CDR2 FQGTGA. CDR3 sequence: CASSRPSTGALNSPLHF. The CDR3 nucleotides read TGTGCCAGCAGCAGACCATCGACAGGGGCTTTAAATTCACCCCTCCACTTT.

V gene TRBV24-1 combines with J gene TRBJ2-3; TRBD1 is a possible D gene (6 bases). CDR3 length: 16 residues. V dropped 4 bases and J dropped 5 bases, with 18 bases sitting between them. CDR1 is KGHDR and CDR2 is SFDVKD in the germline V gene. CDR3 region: CATSEETGLSVDTQYF. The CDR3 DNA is TGTGCCACCAGTGAAGAGACAGGCCTCTCCGTAGATACGCAGTATTTT.

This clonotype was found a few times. CDR3 nucleotides: TGTGCCAGCAGCCAAGATCGGCGGACGAGGAATTCTAATGAAAAACTGTTTTTT. Amino acids: CASSQDRRTRNSNEKLFF. This sequence joins TRBV14 and TRBJ1-4, with D uncertain. V lost 0 bases and J lost 3, with 17 bases in between. The CDR3 length is 18 residues. The V gene's germline CDR1 is SGHDN and CDR2 FVKESK. Using reference TRBV14 and TRBJ1-4 for the parts outside the CDR3, the full variable domain is EAGVTQFPSHSVIEKGQTVTLRCDPISGHDNLYWYRRVMGKEIKFLLHFVKESKQDESGMPNNRFLAERTGGTYSTLKVQPAELEDSGVYFCASSQDRRTRNSNEKLFFGSGTQLSVL.

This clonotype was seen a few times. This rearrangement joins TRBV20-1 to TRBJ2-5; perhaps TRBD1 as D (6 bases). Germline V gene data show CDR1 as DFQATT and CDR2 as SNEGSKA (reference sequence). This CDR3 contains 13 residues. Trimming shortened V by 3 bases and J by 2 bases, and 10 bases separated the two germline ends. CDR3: CSARWQGQETQYF. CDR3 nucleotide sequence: TGCAGTGCTAGGTGGCAGGGGCAAGAGACCCAGTACTTC.

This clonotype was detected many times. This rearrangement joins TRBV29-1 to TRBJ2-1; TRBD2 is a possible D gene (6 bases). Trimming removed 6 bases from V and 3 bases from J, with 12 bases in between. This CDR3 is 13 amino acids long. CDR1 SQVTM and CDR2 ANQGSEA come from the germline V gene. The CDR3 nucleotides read TGCAGCGTCGTAGCGGACTACTACAATGAGCAGTTCTTC. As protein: CSVVADYYNEQFF.

The CDR3 loop is CASSSTSGSKYEQYF. The CDR3 DNA follows: TGTGCCAGCAGCTCGACTAGCGGGAGTAAGTACGAGCAGTACTTC. The chain couples TRBV11-2 to TRBJ2-7; 12 nucleotides agree with TRBD2. The CDR3 consists of 15 residues. Unmatched junction bases numbered 5, after V lost 4 bases and J lost 4 bases. Germline V lookup: CDR1 SGHAT, CDR2 FQNNGV.

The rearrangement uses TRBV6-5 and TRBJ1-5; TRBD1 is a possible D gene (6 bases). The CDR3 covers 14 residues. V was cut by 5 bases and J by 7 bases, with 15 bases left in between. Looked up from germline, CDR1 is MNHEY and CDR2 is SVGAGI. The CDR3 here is CASSRQGTGQPQHF. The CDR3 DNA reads TGTGCCAGCAGTCGCCAGGGGACCGGGCAGCCCCAGCATTTT.